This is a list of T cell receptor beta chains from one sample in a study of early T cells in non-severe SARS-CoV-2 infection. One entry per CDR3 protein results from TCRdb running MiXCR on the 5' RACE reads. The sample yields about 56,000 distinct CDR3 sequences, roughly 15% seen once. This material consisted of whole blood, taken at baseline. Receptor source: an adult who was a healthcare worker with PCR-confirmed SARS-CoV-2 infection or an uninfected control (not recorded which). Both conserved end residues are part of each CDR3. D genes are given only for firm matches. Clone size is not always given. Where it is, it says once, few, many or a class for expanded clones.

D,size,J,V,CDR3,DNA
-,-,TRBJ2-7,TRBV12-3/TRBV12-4,CASSRDTEYEQYF,TGTGCCAGCAGCCGGGACACGGAGTACGAGCAGTACTTC
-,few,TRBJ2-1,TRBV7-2,CASSLGVVAKEQFF,TGTGCCAGCAGCTTAGGTGTTGTGGCGAAGGAGCAGTTCTTC
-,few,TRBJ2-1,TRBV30,CAWSMGHRVADEQFF,TGTGCCTGGAGTATGGGACACAGGGTCGCCGATGAGCAGTTCTTC
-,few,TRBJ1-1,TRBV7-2,CASSLESFGTEAFF,TGTGCCAGCAGCTTAGAAAGTTTTGGAACTGAAGCTTTCTTT
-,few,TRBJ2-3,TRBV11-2,CASSLWGARADTQYF,TGTGCCAGCAGCTTATGGGGCGCCAGGGCAGATACGCAGTATTTT
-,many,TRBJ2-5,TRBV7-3,CASSLGGTQYF,TGTGCCAGCAGCCTAGGGGGGACCCAGTACTTC
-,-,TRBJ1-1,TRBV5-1,CASKQGDTEAFF,TGCGCCAGCAAACAGGGAGACACTGAAGCTTTCTTT
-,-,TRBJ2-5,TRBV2,CASSVAGETQYF,TGTGCCAGCAGTGTAGCAGGAGAGACCCAGTACTTC
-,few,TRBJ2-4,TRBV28,CASSPSGLAKNIQYF,TGTGCCAGCAGTCCATCCGGACTAGCCAAAAACATTCAGTACTTC
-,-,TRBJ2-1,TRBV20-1,CSASRGGAYNEQFF,TGCAGTGCTAGTCGCGGGGGCGCCTACAATGAGCAGTTCTTC
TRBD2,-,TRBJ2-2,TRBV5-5,CASSESSGGTGELFF,TGTGCCAGCAGCGAATCTAGCGGGGGCACCGGGGAGCTGTTTTTT
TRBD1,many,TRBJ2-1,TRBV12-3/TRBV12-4,CASSPPGGSLNEQFF,TGTGCCAGCAGTCCCCCAGGGGGTTCCCTCAATGAGCAGTTCTTC
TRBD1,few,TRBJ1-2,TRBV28,CASSLFDRAYGYTF,TGTGCCAGCAGTTTATTTGACAGGGCCTATGGCTACACCTTC
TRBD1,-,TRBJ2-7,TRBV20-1,CSARGGTGGRTPGYEQYF,TGCAGTGCTAGAGGGGGGACAGGGGGACGGACGCCTGGCTACGAGCAGTACTTC
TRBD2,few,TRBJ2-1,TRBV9,CASSVGAGAVGVDLEQFF,TGTGCCAGCAGCGTAGGGGCGGGAGCAGTTGGCGTGGACCTTGAGCAGTTCTTC
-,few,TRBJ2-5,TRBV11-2,CASSLQPSQETQYF,TGTGCCAGCAGCTTACAGCCGAGCCAAGAGACCCAGTACTTC
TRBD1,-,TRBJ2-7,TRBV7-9,CASSSGQTTYEQYF,TGTGCCAGCAGTTCGGGACAGACCACCTACGAGCAGTACTTC
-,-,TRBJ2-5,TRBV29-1,CSVLRNSNQETQYF,TGCAGCGTCCTAAGAAACAGCAATCAAGAGACCCAGTACTTC
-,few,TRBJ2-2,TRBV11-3,CASSSPVFRGHTGELFF,TGTGCCAGCAGCTCCCCGGTTTTCAGGGGCCACACCGGGGAGCTGTTTTTT
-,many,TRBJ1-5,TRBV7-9,CASSTGSSYNQPQHF,TGTGCCAGCAGCACAGGGTCCAGCTACAATCAGCCCCAGCATTTT
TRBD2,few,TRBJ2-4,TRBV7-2,CASSLTSGGPRKNIQYF,TGTGCCAGCAGCTTGACTAGCGGGGGCCCGCGCAAAAACATTCAGTACTTC
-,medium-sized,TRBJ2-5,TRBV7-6,CASSLDLSETQYF,TGTGCCAGCAGCTTAGACCTGTCGGAGACCCAGTACTTC
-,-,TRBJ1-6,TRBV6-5,CASSYSSRGYNSPLHF,TGTGCCAGCAGTTACTCCTCCCGGGGTTATAATTCACCCCTCCACTTT
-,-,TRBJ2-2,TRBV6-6,CASSYTGVGTGELFF,TGTGCCAGCAGTTACACGGGAGTGGGCACCGGGGAGCTGTTTTTT
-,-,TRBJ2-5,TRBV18,CASSPAVGSQETQYF,TGTGCCAGCTCACCTGCAGTTGGCTCCCAAGAGACCCAGTACTTC
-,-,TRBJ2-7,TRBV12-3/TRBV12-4,CASSLVGGTYEQYF,TGTGCCAGCAGTTTAGTAGGGGGAACCTACGAGCAGTACTTC
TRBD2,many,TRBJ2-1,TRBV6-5,CASKPGSGRMYEQFF,TGTGCCAGCAAACCGGGGAGCGGGAGGATGTATGAGCAGTTCTTC
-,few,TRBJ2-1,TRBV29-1,CSVGVPNYNEQFF,TGCAGCGTAGGAGTCCCTAATTACAATGAGCAGTTCTTC
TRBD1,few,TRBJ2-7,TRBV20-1,CSARDSDRGLSYEQYF,TGCAGTGCTAGAGATTCGGACAGGGGCCTCTCCTACGAGCAGTACTTC
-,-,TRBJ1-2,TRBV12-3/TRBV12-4,CASSAQGNGYTF,TGTGCCAGCAGTGCGCAGGGAAATGGCTACACCTTC
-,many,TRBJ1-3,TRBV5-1,CASSFDAAAPAIYF,TGCGCCAGCAGCTTTGACGCAGCCGCCCCGGCCATATATTTT
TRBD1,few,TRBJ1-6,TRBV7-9,CASSPLRGANLHF,TGTGCCAGCAGCCCCCTCAGGGGGGCTAACCTCCACTTT
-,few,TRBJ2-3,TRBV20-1,CSARRAGDTQYF,TGCAGTGCTAGACGCGCCGGGGATACGCAGTATTTT
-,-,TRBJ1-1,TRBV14,CASSQAGSAEAFF,TGTGCCAGCAGCCAAGCGGGGAGTGCTGAAGCTTTCTTT
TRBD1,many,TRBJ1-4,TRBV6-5,CASSPRQGGEKLFF,TGTGCCAGCAGTCCTCGACAGGGCGGTGAAAAACTGTTTTTT
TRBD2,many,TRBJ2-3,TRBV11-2,CASSLDSASGGRNTQYF,TGTGCCAGCAGCTTAGATTCGGCTAGCGGGGGGCGTAATACGCAGTATTTT
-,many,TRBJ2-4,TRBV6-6,CASSYGLAKNIQYF,TGTGCCAGCAGTTACGGCCTAGCCAAAAACATTCAGTACTTC
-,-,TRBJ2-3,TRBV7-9,CASSSLLAASTDTQYF,TGTGCCAGCAGCTCCCTGCTAGCAGCAAGCACAGATACGCAGTATTTT
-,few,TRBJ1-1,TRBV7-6,CASSLGPHLVGTEAFF,TGTGCCAGCAGCTTGGGACCCCACCTGGTGGGAACTGAAGCTTTCTTT
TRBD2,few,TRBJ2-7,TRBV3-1,CASSQGSGASYEQYF,TGTGCCAGCAGCCAAGGTAGCGGGGCCTCCTACGAGCAGTACTTC
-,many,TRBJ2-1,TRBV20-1,CSAVDGLGDEQFF,TGCAGTGCTGTGGACGGCCTTGGCGATGAGCAGTTCTTC
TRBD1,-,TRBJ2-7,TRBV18,CASSLGQGITYEQYF,TGTGCCAGCTCACTGGGACAGGGAATAACCTACGAGCAGTACTTC
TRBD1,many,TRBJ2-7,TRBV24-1,CATSDPPGQGAYEQYF,TGTGCCACCAGTGACCCCCCCGGACAGGGTGCTTACGAGCAGTACTTC
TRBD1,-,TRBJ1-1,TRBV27,CASSPQGIGTEAFF,TGTGCCAGCAGTCCACAGGGGATCGGCACTGAAGCTTTCTTT
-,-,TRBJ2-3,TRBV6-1,CASRDSGTDTQYF,TGTGCCAGCAGGGATAGCGGCACAGATACGCAGTATTTT
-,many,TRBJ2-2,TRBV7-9,CASSFLETGELFF,TGTGCCAGCAGCTTTCTCGAGACCGGGGAGCTGTTTTTT
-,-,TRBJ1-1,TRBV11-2,CASSPRGALNTEAFF,TGTGCCAGCAGCCCAAGGGGGGCCCTGAACACTGAAGCTTTCTTT
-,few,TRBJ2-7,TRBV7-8,CASSFTGTDTYEQYF,TGTGCCAGCAGCTTCACCGGGACTGACACCTACGAGCAGTACTTC
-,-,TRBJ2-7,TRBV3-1,CASSQAPWDGPYEQYF,TGTGCCAGCAGCCAAGCTCCGTGGGACGGCCCCTACGAGCAGTACTTC
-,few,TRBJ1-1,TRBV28,CASSSGVPEAFF,TGTGCCAGCAGTTCAGGGGTCCCTGAAGCTTTCTTT
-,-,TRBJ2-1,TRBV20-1,CSALLNNEQFF,TGCAGTGCTCTCTTGAACAATGAGCAGTTCTTC
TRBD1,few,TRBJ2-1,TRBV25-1,CASSEYSGGRPDEQFF,TGTGCCAGCAGTGAATACTCAGGGGGCCGGCCCGATGAGCAGTTCTTC
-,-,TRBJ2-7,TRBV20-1,CSARGVFPYEQYF,TGCAGTGCTAGGGGGGTTTTCCCCTACGAGCAGTACTTC
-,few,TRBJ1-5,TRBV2,CASGQQADLNQPQHF,TGTGCCAGCGGTCAACAGGCAGACCTCAATCAGCCCCAGCATTTT
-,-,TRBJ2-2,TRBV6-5,CASSSQGYNTGELFF,TGTGCCAGCAGTTCACAGGGATATAACACCGGGGAGCTGTTTTTT
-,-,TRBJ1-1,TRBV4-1,CASSQDPGTTEAFF,TGCGCCAGCAGCCAAGATCCGGGTACCACTGAAGCTTTCTTT
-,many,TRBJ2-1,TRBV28,CASRSLAGSNEQFF,TGTGCCAGCAGAAGTCTGGCGGGATCGAATGAGCAGTTCTTC
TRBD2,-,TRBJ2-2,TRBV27,CASSPGLVTGELFF,TGTGCCAGCAGTCCGGGACTAGTGACCGGGGAGCTGTTTTTT
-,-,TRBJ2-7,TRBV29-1,CSVYLPTEEQYF,TGCAGCGTTTATTTGCCGACGGAGGAGCAGTACTTC
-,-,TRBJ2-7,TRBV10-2,CASIGGGGREQYF,TGCGCCAGCATCGGCGGGGGCGGTCGGGAGCAGTACTTC